Here is one TCR beta chain with its context. The data derive from a study of cytomegalovirus exposure and HLA in healthy donors. Method: immunoSEQ multiplex PCR; TCRdb's copy keeps in-frame clones and lacks some. The sample has tens of thousands of clones, 95% seen once. The material sequenced was PBMCs. This receptor was obtained from a woman aged 18-29 years in good health and CMV-seronegative.

The CDR3 is CASSYSPKGVEETQYF. CDR3 nucleotides: TGTGCCAGCAGTTACTCGCCTAAAGGGGTTGAGGAGACCCAGTACTTC. The chain joins TRBV6-5 to TRBJ2-5; D might be TRBD1 (5 bases). Looked up from germline, CDR1 is MNHEY and CDR2 is SVGAGI. Trimming stripped 0 bases from V and 5 bases from J, with 16 bases between. The CDR3 consists of 16 residues.